This T cell receptor beta chain emerged from a study of cytomegalovirus exposure and HLA in healthy donors. Regarding this clone: The antigen remains undetermined.

Use of 60 Vbeta and 13 Jbeta primers characterized the PCR. Generated by immunoSEQ multiplex PCR, the TCRdb table keeps only in-frame clones and is missing some. The repertoire holds about 160,000 clones, with roughly 82% as singletons. The CDR3 is 15 residues long. Germline CDR1 and CDR2: LNHDA and SQIVND (reference sequence). Trimming took off 0 bases at V and 0 bases at J, with 7 bases between the two ends. Study results and limitations: Some V segments, TRBV6-2 and TRBV6-3 among them, were indistinguishable and were therefore excluded. After further analysis at a later stage, 16,951 TCR beta sequences were associated with HLA alleles at 0.05 false discovery rate. An ancestry cluster, one associated with Asian ancestry, reportedly showed fewer N-insertions than the approximately 700-donor mean in a later analysis. On later analysis, the bulk of CMV-associated TCR beta chains appeared to be HLA-restricted.

Sample: PBMCs. The chain uses TRBV19 and TRBJ2-3; D is undetermined. The receptor comes from a man aged 50-59 years in good health and CMV-seropositive. The CDR3 DNA reads as TGTGCCAGTAGTATAGACGGGTCGAGCACAGATACGCAGTATTTT. This sequence encodes CASSIDGSSTDTQYF.